Given below is one T cell receptor (beta chain) in context. What it binds is unknown. Preceding any ophthalmopathy symptoms, the blood sample dates from first hyperthyroidism diagnosis. Out of more than 8 ml of fresh peripheral blood came the PBMCs. The CDR3 covers 14 residues. Germline values: CDR1 MGHRA, CDR2 YSYEKL. The ends were cut back, 3 bases at V and 2 bases at J, with 9 bases in the middle. This sample was taken from a study of T cells in Graves' hyperthyroidism and ophthalmopathy. Study-level results: Blood also contained most expanded thyroid clonotypes above 0.001.

The TCR beta CDR3 regions underwent amplification using RNA transcripts as the source. Carried out on the TCR CDR3, a first-round RT-PCR used the HTBI primer set. TCRdb redid the calling of the multiplex PCR reads with MiXCR, one entry per CDR3 protein. This repertoire shows fewer than 450,000 distinct CDR3 sequences, roughly a sixth found once; its top ten account for around a third. Sequenced material: blood. The chain has TRBV4-1 and TRBJ2-3; unclear D gene. This clonotype was sampled from a woman aged 30 to 39 with Graves' hyperthyroidism that later progressed to Graves' ophthalmopathy. CDR3 DNA sequence: TGCGCCAGCAGCCAGCCCGCAGTCACAGATACGCAGTATTTT. This translates into CASSQPAVTDTQYF.